What follows are 23 T cell receptor beta chains derived from one specimen sequenced in a study of T-cell reconstitution after alpha-beta-depleted transplantation in children. Library preparation (for TCRbeta) was performed with unique molecular identifiers. One entry per CDR3 protein, called by TCRdb with MiXCR from the PCR reads. The sample lists 200,000 to 250,000 distinct CDR3 sequences; about 8.7% were seen once. The input for sequencing was PBMCs, mostly from graft donor cells, taken 360 days after TCRalphabeta/CD19-depleted stem cell transplant. The receptors stem from a male patient under 10 years old who had a stem cell transplant for acute myeloid leukemia, so the T cells may come from the graft donor.

This clonotype was seen a handful of times. This chain uses TRBV7-9 with TRBJ1-5, with 8 bases aligning to TRBD1. Per the germline V gene, CDR1 is SEHNR and CDR2 is FQNEAQ (reference sequence). With V trimmed by 5 bases and J by 4 bases, 13 bases remained unmatched. This CDR3 spans 17 amino acids. CDR3 nucleotide sequence: TGTGCCAGCAGCCCAGGCCTTAACAGGGGGAGGAATCAGCCCCAGCATTTT. Amino acids: CASSPGLNRGRNQPQHF.

The rearrangement joins TRBV20-1 to TRBJ2-4; 7 bases match TRBD1. The V and J ends lost 3 bases and 0 bases, in that order; junction bases with no gene match: 5. Germline CDR1 DFQATT, CDR2 SNEGSKA (reference sequence). The CDR3 consists of 15 residues. The CDR3 is CSAREDRLAKNIQYF. As DNA, the CDR3 is TGCAGTGCTAGGGAGGACAGGCTAGCCAAAAACATTCAGTACTTC.

This clonotype was observed a handful of times. The rearrangement joins TRBV5-1 to TRBJ2-2, with D hard to call. The CDR3 totals 16 residues. Per the germline V gene, CDR1 is SGHRS and CDR2 is YFSETQ. V was shortened by 2 bases and J by 0 bases, with 11 bases between the two germline ends. The CDR3 loop is CASSLRGSANTGELFF. CDR3 bases: TGCGCCAGCAGCTTACGTGGCAGCGCGAACACCGGGGAGCTGTTTTTT.

The table lists this clonotype with a few counts. The chain joins TRBV10-3 to TRBJ2-5; 7 bases map to TRBD2. The germline gives CDR1 ENHRY, CDR2 SYGVKD. This CDR3 is built from 15 residues. The V and J ends lost 4 bases and 9 bases, in that order; junction bases with no gene match: 14. CDR3 nucleotide sequence: TGTGCCATCAGTGTAAGATGGGACTACCCGGCGGCCCAGTACTTC. Protein: CAISVRWDYPAAQYF.

This clonotype was observed many times. This chain uses TRBV20-1 with TRBJ2-5; D uncertain. This CDR3 comprises 14 residues. Germline V gene data show CDR1 as DFQATT and CDR2 as SNEGSKA (reference sequence). V was cut by 3 bases and J by 4 bases, with 15 bases left in between. CDR3 bases: TGCAGTGCTAGTCCTCCGGCTAATGGAGAGACCCAGTACTTC. Translating gives CSASPPANGETQYF.

This clonotype occurred a few times. The rearrangement joins TRBV6-5 to TRBJ2-5; tentatively, D is TRBD1 or TRBD2 (7 bases each). Trimming cost V 3 bases and J 3 bases, with 14 bases left between them. Germline CDR1 reads MNHEY; CDR2 reads SVGAGI. The CDR3 contains 15 residues. CDR3 residues: CASSYVAGGEETQYF. CDR3 nucleotides: TGTGCCAGCAGTTATGTGGCAGGGGGGGAAGAGACCCAGTACTTC.

Comments on this clonotype: One end of the junction is discordant with germline, which a read error may explain. The CDR3 bases are TGCTGTGCTGACGTGACTAGCGGGGAAGCCTCCTACAATGAGCAGTTCTTC. Translated, it gives CCADVTSGEASYNEQFF. This chain connects TRBV20-1 to TRBJ2-1, with 11 positions matching TRBD2. The CDR3 runs to 17 residues. CDR1 DFQATT and CDR2 SNEGSKA come from the germline V gene (reference sequence).

In its sample, this clonotype was seen once. This chain joins TRBV30 and TRBJ2-7; TRBD2 matches 8 bases. The CDR3 totals 14 residues. The germline V gene has CDR1 GTSNPN and CDR2 SVGIG (reference sequence). With 2 bases clipped from V and 4 bases from J, the junction kept 7 bases outside the gene matches. CDR3 DNA: TGTGCCTGGAGTACCGGGACTAGGACATACGAGCAGTACTTC. Amino acid sequence: CAWSTGTRTYEQYF.

This clonotype has just a few counts. The chain has TRBV2 and TRBJ2-4, with 10 positions matching TRBD1. The V gene end was trimmed by 5 bases and the J gene end by 6 bases; junction bases not matched to a gene: 4. The CDR3 sequence is 14 residues long. The V gene's germline CDR1 is SNHLY and CDR2 FYNNEI. The CDR3 DNA reads TGTGCCAGCAGTAGACAGGGGGCTCTAAACATTCAGTACTTC. It yields the protein CASSRQGALNIQYF.

The V and J genes are TRBV13 and TRBJ1-2; no firm D call. The CDR3 extends over 16 amino acids. V dropped 1 base and J dropped 4 bases, with 16 bases sitting between them. Germline CDR1 and CDR2: PRHDT and FYEKMQ (reference sequence). CDR3 DNA sequence: TGTGCCAGCAGCTTAGATATGGAGGTTTCGAGCTATGGCTACACCTTC. Its translation: CASSLDMEVSSYGYTF.

This clonotype was recorded at least ten times. The chain joins TRBV12-3 or TRBV12-4 to TRBJ2-5; D is ambiguous. The V end was cut by 3 bases, the J end by 2 bases, with 13 bases between. The CDR3 is made up of 15 amino acids. The CDR3 nucleotides read TGTGCCAGCAGTTTCTACGAGACACGGCAAGAGACCCAGTACTTC. Translated: CASSFYETRQETQYF.

This clonotype was counted at least ten times. The V call is TRBV11-3, the J call TRBJ2-2; perhaps TRBD1 as D (5 bases). The V and J ends lost 2 bases and 4 bases respectively, with 5 bases between them. CDR1 SGHNT and CDR2 YENEEA come from the germline V gene. The length of the CDR3 is 13 residues. Here the CDR3 DNA reads TGTGCCAGCAGCTTACAGGGCACCGGGGAGCTGTTTTTT. Translation: CASSLQGTGELFF.

This clonotype was found a few times. The chain carries TRBV15 and TRBJ2-5; the D gene could be TRBD1 or TRBD2 (6 bases each). V dropped 7 bases and J dropped 4 bases, with 13 bases sitting between them. The CDR3 has 13 residues. Germline CDR1 and CDR2: LNHNV and YYDKDF (reference sequence). The CDR3 is CATKGGNAETQYF. In DNA, the CDR3 is TGTGCCACCAAAGGGGGGAACGCAGAGACCCAGTACTTC.

This clonotype has at least ten counts. Germline and junction disagree at one end, which may indicate a read error. V gene TRBV5-1 combines with J gene TRBJ2-3; D is ambiguous. The CDR3 spans 13 residues. Germline CDR1 and CDR2: SGHRS and YFSETQ. For the CDR3, the DNA is TGTGCCAGCAGCTTGGGGAGCACAGATACGCAGTATTTT. Translation: CASSLGSTDTQYF.

This clonotype was recorded at least ten times. J is TRBJ2-7 and V is TRBV12-3 or TRBV12-4; TRBD2 matches at 12 bases. CDR3 length: 12 residues. J lost 6 bases, V lost 6 bases, and 0 bases had no gene match. CDR3 amino acids: CASRLAGGEQYF. The CDR3, as DNA: TGTGCCAGCAGACTAGCGGGAGGCGAGCAGTACTTC.

The chain combines TRBV27 with TRBJ2-1; possibly TRBD2 for D (5 bases). The CDR3 is 14 residues long. Germline lookup yields CDR1 MNHEY and CDR2 SMNVEV (reference sequence). V lost 7 bases, J lost 7 bases, and 17 bases lay in between. CDR3 in amino acids: CASTRMGDLNEQFF. The CDR3 bases are TGTGCCAGCACCAGAATGGGAGATTTAAATGAGCAGTTCTTC.

A few counts support this clonotype. The chain couples TRBV29-1 to TRBJ2-5, with TRBD2 matching over 10 bases. This CDR3 has 15 residues. J was trimmed by 4 bases and V by 3 bases; bases with no gene match: 8. Germline assignment: CDR1 SQVTM and CDR2 ANQGSEA. The CDR3 is CSVDLAGEVVETQYF. The CDR3, as DNA: TGCAGCGTTGATCTAGCGGGAGAGGTTGTAGAGACCCAGTACTTC.

This clonotype turned up a few times. The chain links TRBV27 to TRBJ1-2; D remains unclear. The ends were cut back, 5 bases at V and 4 bases at J, with 14 bases in the middle. CDR1 and CDR2 from the germline V gene are MNHEY and SMNVEV (reference sequence). The CDR3 spans 14 residues. This CDR3 is CASSPMTNLYGYTF. The CDR3 nucleotides are TGTGCCAGCAGTCCCATGACAAATCTCTATGGCTACACCTTC.

This clonotype came up many times. The chain employs TRBV12-3 or TRBV12-4 and TRBJ2-5, with D perhaps matching TRBD1 (6 bases). Trimming cost V 3 bases and J 1 base, with 9 bases left between them. The CDR3 is 14 residues long. The DNA for the CDR3 is TGTGCCAGCAGTTTCTCGACAGGCCAAGAGACCCAGTACTTC. It encodes CASSFSTGQETQYF.

This clonotype was found a few times. V usage is TRBV12-3 or TRBV12-4 and J usage is TRBJ1-2; weak D call: TRBD1 (6 bases). V lost 1 base to trimming and J lost 3 bases, with 21 bases between them. The CDR3 has 18 residues. For the CDR3, the DNA is TGTGCCAGCAGTTTAGGGGAAAGGCGCAGGGGCCGTGACTATGGCTACACCTTC. Translation: CASSLGERRRGRDYGYTF.

This clonotype came up a few times. The rearrangement links TRBV10-3 to TRBJ2-7; 10 bases agree with TRBD1. Germline-derived CDR1 and CDR2 are ENHRY and SYGVKD. The CDR3 runs to 13 residues. The trim removed 5 bases at V and 7 bases at J, leaving 5 bases unmatched. The CDR3 is CAISPGQGGEQYV. CDR3 sequence (DNA): TGTGCCATCAGTCCTGGACAGGGGGGAGAGCAGTACGTC.

This clonotype turned up a few times. V gene TRBV12-3 or TRBV12-4 combines with J gene TRBJ1-5; 9 nucleotides match TRBD1. This CDR3 comprises 17 residues. V gave up 1 base and J gave up 2 bases; unmatched junction bases: 6. The CDR3 nucleotides are TGTGCCAGCAGTTTAGGGACAGGGGACGGAGGCAATCAGCCCCAGCATTTT. It translates to CASSLGTGDGGNQPQHF.

This chain links TRBV6-1 with TRBJ2-3, with a possible D match to TRBD2 (5 bases). Looked up from germline, CDR1 is MNHNS and CDR2 is SASEGT. V was cut by 4 bases and J by 7 bases, with 9 bases left in between. The CDR3 totals 12 residues. In DNA form, the CDR3 reads TGTGCCAGCAGTGGGACTCTTAATACGCAGTATTTT. Translated: CASSGTLNTQYF.